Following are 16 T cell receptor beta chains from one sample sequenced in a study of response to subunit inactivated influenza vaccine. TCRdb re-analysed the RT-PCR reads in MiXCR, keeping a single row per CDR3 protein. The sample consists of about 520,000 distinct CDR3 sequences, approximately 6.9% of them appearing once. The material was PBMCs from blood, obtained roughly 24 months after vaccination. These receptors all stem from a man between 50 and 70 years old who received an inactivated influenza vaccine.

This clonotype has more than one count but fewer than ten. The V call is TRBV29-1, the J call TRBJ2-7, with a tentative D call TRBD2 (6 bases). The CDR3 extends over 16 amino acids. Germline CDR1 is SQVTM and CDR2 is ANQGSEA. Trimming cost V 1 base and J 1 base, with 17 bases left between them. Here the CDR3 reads CSVEVLRRGNSYEQYF. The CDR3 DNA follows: TGCAGCGTTGAAGTCCTAAGGAGGGGAAATTCCTACGAGCAGTACTTC.

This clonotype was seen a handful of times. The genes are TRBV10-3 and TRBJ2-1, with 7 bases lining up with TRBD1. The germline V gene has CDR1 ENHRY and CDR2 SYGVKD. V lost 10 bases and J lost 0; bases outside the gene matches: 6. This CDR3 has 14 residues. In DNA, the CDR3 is TGTGCCACCCGGGACAGCAGCTCCTACAATGAGCAGTTCTTC. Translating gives CATRDSSSYNEQFF.

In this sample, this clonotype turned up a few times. This CDR3 is CASSLRGGDQPQHF. The CDR3 coding sequence is TGCGCCAGCAGCTTGAGAGGAGGGGATCAGCCCCAGCATTTT. V usage is TRBV5-1 and J usage is TRBJ1-5, with a weak D call TRBD1 (5 bases). Germline-derived CDR1 and CDR2 are SGHRS and YFSETQ. The CDR3 is 14 residues long. V dropped 1 base and J dropped 5 bases, with 10 bases sitting between them.

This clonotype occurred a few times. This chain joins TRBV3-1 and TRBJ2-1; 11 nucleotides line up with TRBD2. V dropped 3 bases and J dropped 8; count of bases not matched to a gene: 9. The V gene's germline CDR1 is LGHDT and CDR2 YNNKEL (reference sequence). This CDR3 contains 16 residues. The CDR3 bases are TGTGCCAGCAGCCAGTCCGGGACTAGCGGAGGCCATGAGCAGTTCTTC. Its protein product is CASSQSGTSGGHEQFF.

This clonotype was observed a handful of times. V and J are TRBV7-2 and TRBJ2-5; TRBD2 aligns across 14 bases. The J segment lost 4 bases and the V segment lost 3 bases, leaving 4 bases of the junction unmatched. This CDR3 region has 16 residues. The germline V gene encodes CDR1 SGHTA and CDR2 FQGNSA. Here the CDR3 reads CASSLGLAGAGETQYF. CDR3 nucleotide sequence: TGTGCCAGCAGCTTGGGACTAGCGGGAGCGGGAGAGACCCAGTACTTC. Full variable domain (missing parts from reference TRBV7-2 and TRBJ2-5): GAGVSQSPSNKVTEKGKDVELRCDPISGHTALYWYRQSLGQGLEFLIYFQGNSAPDKSGLPSDRFSAERTGGSVSTLTIQRTQQEDSAVYLCASSLGLAGAGETQYFGPGTRLLVL.

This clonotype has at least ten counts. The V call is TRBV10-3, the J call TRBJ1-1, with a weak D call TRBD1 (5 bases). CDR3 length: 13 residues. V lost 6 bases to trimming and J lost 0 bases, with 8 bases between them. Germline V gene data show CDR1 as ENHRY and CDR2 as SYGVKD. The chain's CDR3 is CAIRGTMNTEAFF. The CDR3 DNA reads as TGTGCCATCAGAGGGACTATGAACACTGAAGCTTTCTTT.

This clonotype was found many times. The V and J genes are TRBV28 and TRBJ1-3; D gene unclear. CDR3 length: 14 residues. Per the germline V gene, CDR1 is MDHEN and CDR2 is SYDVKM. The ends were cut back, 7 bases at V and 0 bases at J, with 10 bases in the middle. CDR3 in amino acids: CASIAVFSGNTIYF. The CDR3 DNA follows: TGTGCCAGCATCGCCGTCTTCTCTGGAAACACCATATATTTT.

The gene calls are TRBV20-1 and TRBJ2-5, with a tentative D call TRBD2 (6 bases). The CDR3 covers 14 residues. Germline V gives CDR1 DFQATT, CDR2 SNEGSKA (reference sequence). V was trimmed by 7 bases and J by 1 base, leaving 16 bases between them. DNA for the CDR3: TGCAGTGGAAAGGTACGCGGGACCCAAGAGACCCAGTACTTC. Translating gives CSGKVRGTQETQYF.

For the CDR3, the DNA is TGTGCCAGCAGCCAAGGCGGGGGAGTAGCAGATACGCAGTATTTT. It yields the protein CASSQGGGVADTQYF. The chain uses TRBV14 and TRBJ2-3; the match to TRBD2 covers 7 bases. Germline V lookup: CDR1 SGHDN, CDR2 FVKESK. The CDR3 is 15 amino acids. V lost 1 base and J lost 4; bases outside the gene matches: 5. Together with reference TRBV14 and TRBJ2-3, the CDR3 gives the full variable domain: EAGVTQFPSHSVIEKGQTVTLRCDPISGHDNLYWYRRVMGKEIKFLLHFVKESKQDESGMPNNRFLAERTGGTYSTLKVQPAELEDSGVYFCASSQGGGVADTQYFGPGTRLTVL.

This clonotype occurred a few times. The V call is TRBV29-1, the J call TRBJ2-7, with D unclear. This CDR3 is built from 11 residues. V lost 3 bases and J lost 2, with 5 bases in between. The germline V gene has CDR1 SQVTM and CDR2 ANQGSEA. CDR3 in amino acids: CSVEGTYEQYF. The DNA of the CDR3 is TGCAGCGTTGAGGGTACCTACGAGCAGTACTTC.

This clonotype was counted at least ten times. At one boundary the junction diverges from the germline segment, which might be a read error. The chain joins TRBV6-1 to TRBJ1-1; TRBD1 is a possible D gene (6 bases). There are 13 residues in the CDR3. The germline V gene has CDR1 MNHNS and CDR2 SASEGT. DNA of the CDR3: TGCGCCAGCAGGTCGACAGGGAACACTGAAGCTTTCTTT. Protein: CASRSTGNTEAFF.

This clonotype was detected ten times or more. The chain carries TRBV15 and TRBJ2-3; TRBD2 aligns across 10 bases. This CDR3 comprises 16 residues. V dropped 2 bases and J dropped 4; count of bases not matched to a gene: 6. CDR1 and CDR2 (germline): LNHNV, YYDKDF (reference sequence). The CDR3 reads CATSRKSGGAADTQYF. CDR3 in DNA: TGTGCCACCAGCAGAAAGAGCGGGGGGGCGGCAGATACGCAGTATTTT.

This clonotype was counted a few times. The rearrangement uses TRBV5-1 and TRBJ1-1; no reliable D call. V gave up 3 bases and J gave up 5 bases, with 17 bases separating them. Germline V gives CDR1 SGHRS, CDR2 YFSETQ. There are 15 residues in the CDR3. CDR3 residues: CASSWRTSSSTEAFF. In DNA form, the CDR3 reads TGCGCCAGCAGCTGGAGGACGTCGTCGAGTACTGAAGCTTTCTTT.

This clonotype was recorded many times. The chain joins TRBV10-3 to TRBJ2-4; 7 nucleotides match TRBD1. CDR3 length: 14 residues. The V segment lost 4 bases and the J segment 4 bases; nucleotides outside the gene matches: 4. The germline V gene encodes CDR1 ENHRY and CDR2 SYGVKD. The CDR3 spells CAISAQGTKNIQYF. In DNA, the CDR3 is TGTGCCATCAGTGCACAGGGGACGAAAAACATTCAGTACTTC.

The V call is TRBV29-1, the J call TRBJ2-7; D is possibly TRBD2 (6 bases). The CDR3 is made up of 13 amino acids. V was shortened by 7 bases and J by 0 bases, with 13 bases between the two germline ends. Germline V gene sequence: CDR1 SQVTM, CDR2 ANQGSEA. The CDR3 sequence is CSAIGTASYEQYF. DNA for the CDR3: TGCAGCGCCATTGGGACTGCCTCCTACGAGCAGTACTTC.

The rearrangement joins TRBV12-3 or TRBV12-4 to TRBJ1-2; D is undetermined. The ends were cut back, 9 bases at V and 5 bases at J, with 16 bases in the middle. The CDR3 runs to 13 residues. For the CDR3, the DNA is TGTGCCAGTTCCGTTTCGCGGGAATATGGCTACACCTTC. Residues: CASSVSREYGYTF.